A selection of T cell receptor beta chains follows, all from one sample in a study of cytomegalovirus exposure and HLA in healthy donors. Method: immunoSEQ multiplex PCR; TCRdb's copy keeps in-frame clones and lacks some. Of 150,000 or so clones in the sample, around 84% were seen once. The source material was PBMCs. All receptors derive from a male donor in good health and CMV-seropositive. CDR3s include the opening cysteine and the closing phenylalanine or tryptophan. D genes are given only for firm matches. Rows may omit the clone size; those that give it use once, few, many or a size class.

clone_size | j_call | d_call | v_call | cdr3_aa | cdr3_nt
few | TRBJ2-1 | . | TRBV27 | CASSINQGEDYNEQFF | TGTGCCAGCAGTATCAATCAGGGTGAAGACTACAATGAGCAGTTCTTC
. | TRBJ2-7 | . | TRBV18 | CASSPGGGRSQQYF | TGTGCCAGCTCCCCCGGCGGGGGCCGATCCCAACAGTACTTC
. | TRBJ2-2 | . | TRBV7-9 | CASSLGAGRPGELFF | TGTGCCAGCAGCCTTGGGGCAGGGCGGCCCGGGGAGCTGTTTTTT
. | TRBJ1-4 | . | TRBV5-1 | CASSREGFEKLFF | TGCGCCAGCAGCAGGGAGGGGTTCGAAAAACTGTTTTTT
once | TRBJ1-2 | . | TRBV7-8 | CASSQIQSTGYGYTF | TGTGCCAGCAGCCAAATACAATCAACAGGGTATGGCTACACCTTC
. | TRBJ2-3 | TRBD1 | TRBV5-4 | CASRRQGTDTQYF | TGTGCCAGCAGACGACAGGGGACAGATACGCAGTATTTT
. | TRBJ2-3 | . | TRBV30 | CALQGFPSTDTQYF | TGTGCCTTGCAGGGGTTCCCTAGCACAGATACGCAGTATTTT
. | TRBJ1-1 | TRBD1 | TRBV6-5 | CASRRDSMNTEAFF | TGTGCCAGCAGGCGGGACAGCATGAACACTGAAGCTTTCTTT
. | TRBJ2-3 | TRBD1 | TRBV15 | CATSRRTGTETQYF | TGTGCCACCAGCAGACGCACCGGGACAGAGACGCAGTATTTT
. | TRBJ2-7 | . | TRBV5-4 | CASSLDRQGYYEQYF | TGTGCCAGCAGCTTGGATCGGCAGGGTTATTACGAGCAGTACTTC